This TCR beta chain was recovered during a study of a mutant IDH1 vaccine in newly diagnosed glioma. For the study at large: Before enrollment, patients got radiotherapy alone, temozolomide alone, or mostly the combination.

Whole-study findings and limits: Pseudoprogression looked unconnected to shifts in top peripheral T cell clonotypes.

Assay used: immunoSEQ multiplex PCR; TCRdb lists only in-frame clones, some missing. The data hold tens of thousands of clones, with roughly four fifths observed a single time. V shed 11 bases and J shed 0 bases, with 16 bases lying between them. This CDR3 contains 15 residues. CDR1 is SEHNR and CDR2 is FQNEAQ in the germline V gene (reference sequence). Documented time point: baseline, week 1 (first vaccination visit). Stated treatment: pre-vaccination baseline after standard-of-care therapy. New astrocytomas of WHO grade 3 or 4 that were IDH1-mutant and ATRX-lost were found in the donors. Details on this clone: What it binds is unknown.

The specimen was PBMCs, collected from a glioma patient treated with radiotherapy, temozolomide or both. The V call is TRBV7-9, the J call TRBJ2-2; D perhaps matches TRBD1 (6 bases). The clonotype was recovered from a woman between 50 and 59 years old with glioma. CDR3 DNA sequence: TGTGCCGTCACCAGGGGCCCGACGAACACCGGGGAGCTGTTTTTT. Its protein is CAVTRGPTNTGELFF.